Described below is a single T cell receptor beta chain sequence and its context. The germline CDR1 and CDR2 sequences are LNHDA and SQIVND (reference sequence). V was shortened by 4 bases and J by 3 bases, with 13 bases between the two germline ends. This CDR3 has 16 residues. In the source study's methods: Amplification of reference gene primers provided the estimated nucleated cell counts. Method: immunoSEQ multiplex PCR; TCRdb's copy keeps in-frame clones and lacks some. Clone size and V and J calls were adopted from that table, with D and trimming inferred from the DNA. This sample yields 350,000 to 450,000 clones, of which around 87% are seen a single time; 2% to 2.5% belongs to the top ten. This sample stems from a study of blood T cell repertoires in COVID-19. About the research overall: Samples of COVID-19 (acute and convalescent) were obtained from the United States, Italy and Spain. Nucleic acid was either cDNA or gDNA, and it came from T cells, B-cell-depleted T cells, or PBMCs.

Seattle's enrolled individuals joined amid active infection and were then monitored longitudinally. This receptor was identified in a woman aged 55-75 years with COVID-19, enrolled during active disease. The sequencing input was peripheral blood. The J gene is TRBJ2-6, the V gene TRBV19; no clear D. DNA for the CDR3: TGTGCCAGTAGTAGAACAGTGCTGTATGGGGCCAACGTCCTGACTTTC. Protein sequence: CASSRTVLYGANVLTF.